Described below is a single T cell receptor (beta chain) sequence and its context. Its antigen is currently unknown. This sample stems from a study of shared clonotypes between healthy human individuals. Findings of the study overall: Sorted-subset samples were not fully sequenced, rarefaction indicated.

In the original workflow: Owing to the provision of junction-only sequences devoid of quality scores by immunoSEQ, filtering differed. Assay used: immunoSEQ multiplex PCR; TCRdb lists only in-frame clones, some missing. From that table come the V and J calls and clone size; the DNA was used to work out D and trimming. The table has under 600,000 clones, around 97% seen once. The CDR3 contains 16 residues. Losses at the gene ends were 0 bases for V and 3 bases for J; bases not matched to a gene: 0. The germline V gene encodes CDR1 SGHVS and CDR2 FQNEAQ. A CD45RA-negative memory subset and a CD45RA+ naive subset were separated from the CD4+ cells.

The sample comprised naive CD4+ T cells sorted from blood. Indicated subset: CD45RA+ positively selected. This sequence originates from a woman in her thirties in good health. The chain employs TRBV7-8 and TRBJ2-2, with TRBD2 matching over 11 bases. CDR3: CASSLALAGDTGELFF. DNA of the CDR3: TGTGCCAGCAGCTTAGCACTAGCGGGAGACACCGGGGAGCTGTTTTTT. Combining the CDR3 with reference TRBV7-8 and TRBJ2-2 gives the whole variable domain GAGVSQSPRYKVAKRGQDVALRCDPISGHVSLFWYQQALGQGPEFLTYFQNEAQLDKSGLPSDRFFAERPEGSVSTLKIQRTQQEDSAVYLCASSLALAGDTGELFFGEGSRLTVL.